Each of the 5 T cell receptor beta chains below was sequenced from the same sample in a study of T cell responses to AZD1222 COVID-19 vaccine. TCRdb keeps only in-frame clones here, not all; method: immunoSEQ multiplex PCR. Of over 55,000 clones listed, about four fifths were seen once; the top ten hold about 7%. The sequencing used peripheral blood, collected on day 0 of AZD1222 vaccination. The origin of the receptors is an adult in good health.

The chain combines TRBV10-3 with TRBJ2-3; D is ambiguous. Deletions cut 2 bases from V and 0 bases from J, with 9 bases between. From germline, CDR1 is ENHRY and CDR2 SYGVKD. This CDR3 comprises 15 residues. CDR3 in DNA: TGTGCCATCAGTGAGCACGCCAGAAGCACAGATACGCAGTATTTT. Protein product: CAISEHARSTDTQYF.

This sequence joins TRBV6-2 or TRBV6-3 and TRBJ1-5; a possible D gene is TRBD1 (6 bases). The CDR3 is 15 amino acids. Looked up from germline, CDR1 is MNHEY and CDR2 is SVGEGT. Trimming pared 0 bases from V and 9 bases from J, leaving 15 bases between. In DNA form, the CDR3 reads TGTGCCAGCAGTTACTCGATCGGGGGCCCGGGGCCCCAGCATTTT. It yields the protein CASSYSIGGPGPQHF.

This chain connects TRBV5-8 to TRBJ1-5, with TRBD1 matching 7 bases. V lost 4 bases to trimming and J lost 3 bases; unmatched junction nucleotides: 7. The CDR3 runs 15 residues. Germline V gives CDR1 SGHTS, CDR2 YDEGEE. This chain's CDR3 is CASSAGTDYNQPQHF. CDR3 sequence (DNA): TGTGCCAGCAGCGCGGGGACAGACTACAATCAGCCCCAGCATTTT.

V usage is TRBV11-2 and J usage is TRBJ2-7, with TRBD1 matching 7 bases. The CDR3 contains 15 residues. Germline V gene lookup returns CDR1 SGHAT and CDR2 FQNNGV. J gave up 3 bases and V 5 bases, and 10 bases lay outside the gene matches. The CDR3 nucleotides read TGTGCCAGCAGCCTCGAGATGGGACAGCTCTACGAGCAGTACTTC. This gives the protein CASSLEMGQLYEQYF.

The chain is built from TRBV19 and TRBJ1-1, with no clear D. CDR3 size: 12 residues. Trimming took 5 bases from V and 5 from J, leaving 9 bases between them. Germline V gives CDR1 LNHDA, CDR2 SQIVND (reference sequence). CDR3: CASSHPGTEAFF. CDR3 sequence (DNA): TGTGCCAGTAGTCACCCGGGTACTGAAGCTTTCTTT.